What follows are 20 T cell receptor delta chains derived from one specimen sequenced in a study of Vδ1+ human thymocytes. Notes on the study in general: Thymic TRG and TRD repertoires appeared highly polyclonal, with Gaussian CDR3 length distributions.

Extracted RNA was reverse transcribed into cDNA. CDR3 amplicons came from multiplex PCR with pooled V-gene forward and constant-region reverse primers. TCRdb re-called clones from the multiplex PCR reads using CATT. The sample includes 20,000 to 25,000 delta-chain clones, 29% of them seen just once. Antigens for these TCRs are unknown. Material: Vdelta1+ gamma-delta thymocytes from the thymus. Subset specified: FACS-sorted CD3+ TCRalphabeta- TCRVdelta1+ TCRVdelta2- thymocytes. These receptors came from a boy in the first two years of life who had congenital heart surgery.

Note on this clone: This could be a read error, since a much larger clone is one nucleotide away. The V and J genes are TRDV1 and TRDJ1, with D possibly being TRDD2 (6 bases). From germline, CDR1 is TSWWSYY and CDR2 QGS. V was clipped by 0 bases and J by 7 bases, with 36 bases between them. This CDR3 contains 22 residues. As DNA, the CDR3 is TGTGCTCTTGGGGAACTTCCTCTCTTAGGTCCTACGGCAGTGCGGCCCTACTTTAAACTCATCTTT. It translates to CALGELPLLGPTAVRPYFKLIF.

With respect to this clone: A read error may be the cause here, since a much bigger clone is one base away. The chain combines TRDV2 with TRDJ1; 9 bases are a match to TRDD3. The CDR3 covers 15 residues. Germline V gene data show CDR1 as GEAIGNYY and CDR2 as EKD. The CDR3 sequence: CACYTLLGDTGKLIF. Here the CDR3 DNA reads TGTGCCTGCTACACCTTACTGGGGGACACCGGTAAACTCATCTTT.

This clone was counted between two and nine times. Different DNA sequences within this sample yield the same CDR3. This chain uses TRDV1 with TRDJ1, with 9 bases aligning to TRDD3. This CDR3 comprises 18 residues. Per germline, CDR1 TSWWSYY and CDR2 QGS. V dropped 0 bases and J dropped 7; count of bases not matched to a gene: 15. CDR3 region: CALGELVLRGIPTRKLIF. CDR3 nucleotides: TGTGCTCTTGGGGAACTTGTCCTAAGGGGGATACCTACGCGTAAACTCATCTTT.

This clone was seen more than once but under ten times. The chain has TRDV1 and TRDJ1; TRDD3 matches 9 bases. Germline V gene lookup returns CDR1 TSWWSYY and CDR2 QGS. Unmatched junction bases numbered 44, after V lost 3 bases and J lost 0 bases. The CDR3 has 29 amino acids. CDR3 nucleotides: TGTGCTCTTGGGGAGATAGCATTACGCGGCCTTCCTTCCCTGGGGGATCGGGGGAAGACTAAAAAAAACACCGATAAACTCATCTTT. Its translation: CALGEIALRGLPSLGDRGKTKKNTDKLIF.

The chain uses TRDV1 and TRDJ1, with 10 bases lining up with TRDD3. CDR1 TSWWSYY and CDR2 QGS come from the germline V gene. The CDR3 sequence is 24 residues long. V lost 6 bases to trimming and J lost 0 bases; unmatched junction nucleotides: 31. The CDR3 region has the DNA TGTGCTCTTGGCCCTTTTGCCTTCCTAGAGATTACTGGGGGATTAGACCCGTACACCGATAAACTCATCTTT. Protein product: CALGPFAFLEITGGLDPYTDKLIF.

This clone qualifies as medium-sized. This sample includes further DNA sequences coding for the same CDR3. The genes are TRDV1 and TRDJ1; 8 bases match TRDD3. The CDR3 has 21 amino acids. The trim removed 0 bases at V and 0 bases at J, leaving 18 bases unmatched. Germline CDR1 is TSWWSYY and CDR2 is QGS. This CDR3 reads CALGELVPPYDGGIYTDKLIF. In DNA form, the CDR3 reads TGTGCTCTTGGGGAACTAGTACCCCCCTACGATGGGGGGATATACACCGATAAACTCATCTTT.

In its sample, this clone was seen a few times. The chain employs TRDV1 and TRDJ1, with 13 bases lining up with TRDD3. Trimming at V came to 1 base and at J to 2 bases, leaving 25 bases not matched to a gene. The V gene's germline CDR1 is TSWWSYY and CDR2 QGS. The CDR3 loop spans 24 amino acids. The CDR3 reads CALGERRGFSYVRTGGYATDKLIF. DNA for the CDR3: TGTGCTCTTGGGGAACGGCGGGGTTTCTCCTACGTTCGTACTGGGGGATACGCGACCGATAAACTCATCTTT.

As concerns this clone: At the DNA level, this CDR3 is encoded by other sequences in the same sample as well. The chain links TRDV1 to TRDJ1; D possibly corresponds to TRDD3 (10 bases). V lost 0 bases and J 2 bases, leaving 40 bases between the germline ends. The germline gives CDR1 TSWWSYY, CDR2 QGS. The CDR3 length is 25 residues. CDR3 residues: CALGELGSGSFLRSHWGIGTDKLIF. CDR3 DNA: TGTGCTCTTGGGGAACTAGGATCGGGCTCCTTCCTACGAAGCCACTGGGGGATCGGGACCGATAAACTCATCTTT.

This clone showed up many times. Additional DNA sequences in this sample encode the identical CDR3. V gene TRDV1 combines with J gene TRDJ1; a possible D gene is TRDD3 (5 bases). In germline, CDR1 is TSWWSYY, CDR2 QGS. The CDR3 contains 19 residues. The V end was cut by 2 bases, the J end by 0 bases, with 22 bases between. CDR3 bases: TGTGCTCTTGGGGAAATAAGTCCTGTTACTGGTAAATACACCGATAAACTCATCTTT. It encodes CALGEISPVTGKYTDKLIF.

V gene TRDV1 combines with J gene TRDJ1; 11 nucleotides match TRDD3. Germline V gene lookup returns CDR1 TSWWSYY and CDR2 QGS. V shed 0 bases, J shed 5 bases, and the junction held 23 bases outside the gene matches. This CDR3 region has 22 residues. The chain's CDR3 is CALGELLAFRVGGYGGRDKLIF. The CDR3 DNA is TGTGCTCTTGGGGAACTTTTAGCCTTCCGCGTTGGGGGATACGGAGGAAGAGATAAACTCATCTTT.

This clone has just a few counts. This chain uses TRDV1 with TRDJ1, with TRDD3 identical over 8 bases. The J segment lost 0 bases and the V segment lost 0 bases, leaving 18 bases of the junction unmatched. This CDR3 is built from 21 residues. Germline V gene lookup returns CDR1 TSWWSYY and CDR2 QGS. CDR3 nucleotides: TGTGCTCTTGGGGAACTCCCCCATACCGGGGGGATAGGGGGTTACACCGATAAACTCATCTTT. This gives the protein CALGELPHTGGIGGYTDKLIF.

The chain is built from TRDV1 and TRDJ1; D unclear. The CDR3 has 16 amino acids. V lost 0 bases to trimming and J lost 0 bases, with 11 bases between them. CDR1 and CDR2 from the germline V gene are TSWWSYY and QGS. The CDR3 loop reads CALGELPASYTDKLIF. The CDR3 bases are TGTGCTCTTGGGGAACTCCCCGCCTCGTACACCGATAAACTCATCTTT.

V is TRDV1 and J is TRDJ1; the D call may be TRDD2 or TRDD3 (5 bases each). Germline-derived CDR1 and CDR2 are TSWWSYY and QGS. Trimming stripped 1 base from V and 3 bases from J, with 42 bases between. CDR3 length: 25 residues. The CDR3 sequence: CALGERRAAAYISVLVDEGSDKLIF. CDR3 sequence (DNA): TGTGCTCTTGGGGAACGGAGGGCCGCCGCCTACATCTCTGTACTGGTGGATGAAGGCTCCGATAAACTCATCTTT.

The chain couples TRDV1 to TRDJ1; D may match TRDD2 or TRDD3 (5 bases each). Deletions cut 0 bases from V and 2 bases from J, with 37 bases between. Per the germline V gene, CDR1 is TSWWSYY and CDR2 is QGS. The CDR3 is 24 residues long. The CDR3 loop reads CALGELEVGPMGTENNNTTDKLIF. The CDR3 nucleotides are TGTGCTCTTGGGGAACTAGAGGTGGGTCCTATGGGTACTGAGAACAATAATACGACCGATAAACTCATCTTT.

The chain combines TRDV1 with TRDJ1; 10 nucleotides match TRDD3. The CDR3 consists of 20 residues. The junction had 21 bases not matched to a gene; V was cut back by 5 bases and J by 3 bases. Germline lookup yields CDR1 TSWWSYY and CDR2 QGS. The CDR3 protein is CALGQPSPYWGIPTPDKLIF. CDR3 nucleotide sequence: TGTGCTCTTGGGCAACCTTCTCCGTACTGGGGGATCCCTACACCCGATAAACTCATCTTT.

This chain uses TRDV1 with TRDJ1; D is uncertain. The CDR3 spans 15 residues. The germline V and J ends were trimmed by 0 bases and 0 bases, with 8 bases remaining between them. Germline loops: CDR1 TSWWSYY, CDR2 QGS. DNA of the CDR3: TGTGCTCTTGGGGAACTCAGGGAGTACACCGATAAACTCATCTTT. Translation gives CALGELREYTDKLIF.

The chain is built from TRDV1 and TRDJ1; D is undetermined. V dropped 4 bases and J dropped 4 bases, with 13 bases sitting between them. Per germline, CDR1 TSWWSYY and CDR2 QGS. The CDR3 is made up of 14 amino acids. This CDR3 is CALGGPTFSDKLIF. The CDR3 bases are TGTGCTCTTGGGGGGCCCACATTCAGCGATAAACTCATCTTT.

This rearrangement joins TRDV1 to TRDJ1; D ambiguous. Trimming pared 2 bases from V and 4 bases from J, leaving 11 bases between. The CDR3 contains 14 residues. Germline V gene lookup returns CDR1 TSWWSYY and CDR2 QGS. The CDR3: CALGEGLRLDKLIF. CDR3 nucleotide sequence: TGTGCTCTTGGGGAAGGCCTTAGACTCGATAAACTCATCTTT.

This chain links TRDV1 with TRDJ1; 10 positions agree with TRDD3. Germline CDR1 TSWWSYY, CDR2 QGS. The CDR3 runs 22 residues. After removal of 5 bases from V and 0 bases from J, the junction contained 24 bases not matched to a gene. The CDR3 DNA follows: TGTGCTCTTGGGAAACCGAGGGGAGGCGGCTGGGGGATAATTGGGGACACCGATAAACTCATCTTT. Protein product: CALGKPRGGGWGIIGDTDKLIF.

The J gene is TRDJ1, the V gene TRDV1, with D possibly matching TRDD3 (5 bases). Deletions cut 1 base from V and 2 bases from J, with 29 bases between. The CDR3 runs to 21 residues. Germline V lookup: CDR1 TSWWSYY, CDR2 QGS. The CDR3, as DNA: TGTGCTCTTGGGGAACCTGCCCATTTACAGGAGAGTGTTCGGGGGACCGATAAACTCATCTTT. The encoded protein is CALGEPAHLQESVRGTDKLIF.